This T cell receptor (beta chain) was recovered during a study of cytomegalovirus exposure and HLA in healthy donors. Germline values: CDR1 SNHLY, CDR2 FYNNEI. Trimming cost V 7 bases and J 6 bases; bases outside gene matches: 11. CDR3 size: 15 residues. This PCR relied on a set of 60 Vbeta primers and 13 Jbeta primers. Clones were read by immunoSEQ multiplex PCR, and TCRdb kept only the in-frame ones, dropping some. The sample gives some 160,000 clones, roughly 68% of which show up once; almost 4.5% is in the top ten. The TCR originated in a man aged 60-69 years in good health and CMV-seronegative. The sequenced sample consisted of PBMCs. The V gene is TRBV2, the J gene TRBJ2-3; 9 bases fit TRBD1. The CDR3 DNA follows: TGTGCCAGCACGGCCCCCCGGGACAGGGCGGATACGCAGTATTTT. Protein sequence: CASTAPRDRADTQYF.